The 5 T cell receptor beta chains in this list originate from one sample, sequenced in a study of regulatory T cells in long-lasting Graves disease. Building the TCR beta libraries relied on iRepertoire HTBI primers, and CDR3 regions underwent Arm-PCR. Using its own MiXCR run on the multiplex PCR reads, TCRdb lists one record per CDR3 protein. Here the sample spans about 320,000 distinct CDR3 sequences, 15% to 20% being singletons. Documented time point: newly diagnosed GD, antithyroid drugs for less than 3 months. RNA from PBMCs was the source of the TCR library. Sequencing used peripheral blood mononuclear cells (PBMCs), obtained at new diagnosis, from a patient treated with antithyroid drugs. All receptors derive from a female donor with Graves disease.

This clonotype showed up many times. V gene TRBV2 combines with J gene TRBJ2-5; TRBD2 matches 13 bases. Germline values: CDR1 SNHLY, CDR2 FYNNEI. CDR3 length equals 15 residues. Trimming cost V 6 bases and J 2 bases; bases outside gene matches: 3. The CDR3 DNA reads TGTGCCAGCAGGAGGACTAGCGGGGGACAAGAGACCCAGTACTTC. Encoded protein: CASRRTSGGQETQYF.

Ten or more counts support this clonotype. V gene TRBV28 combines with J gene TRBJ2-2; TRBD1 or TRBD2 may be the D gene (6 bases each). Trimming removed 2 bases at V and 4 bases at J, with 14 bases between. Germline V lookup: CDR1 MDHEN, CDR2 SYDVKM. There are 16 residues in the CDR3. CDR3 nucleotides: TGTGCCAGCAGTTTAGGGTCGGGGGCGGGCACCGGGGAGCTGTTTTTT. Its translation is CASSLGSGAGTGELFF.

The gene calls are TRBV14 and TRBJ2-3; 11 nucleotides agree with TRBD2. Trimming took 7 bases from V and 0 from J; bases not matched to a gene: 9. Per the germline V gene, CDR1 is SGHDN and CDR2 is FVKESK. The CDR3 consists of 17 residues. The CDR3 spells CASTEGLADPSTDTQYF. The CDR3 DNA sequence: TGTGCCAGCACCGAGGGACTAGCGGACCCTAGCACAGATACGCAGTATTTT.

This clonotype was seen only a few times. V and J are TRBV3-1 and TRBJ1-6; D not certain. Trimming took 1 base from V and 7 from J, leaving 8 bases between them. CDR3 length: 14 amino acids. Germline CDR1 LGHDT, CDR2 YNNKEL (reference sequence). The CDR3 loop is CASSQAIRNSPLHF. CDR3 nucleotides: TGTGCCAGCAGCCAAGCGATCCGAAATTCACCCCTCCACTTT.

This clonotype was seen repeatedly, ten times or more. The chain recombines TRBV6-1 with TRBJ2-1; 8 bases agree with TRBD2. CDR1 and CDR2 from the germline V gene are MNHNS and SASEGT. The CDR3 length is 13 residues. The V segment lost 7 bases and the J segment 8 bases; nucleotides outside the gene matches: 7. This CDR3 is CASTESGSDEQFF. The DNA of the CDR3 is TGTGCCAGCACCGAAAGCGGGAGTGATGAGCAGTTCTTC.